These T cell receptor beta chains were read from a single sample in a study of T cell repertoires in cytomegalovirus infection. Each CDR3 protein is one row after TCRdb ran MiXCR on the reads. The sample has about 230,000 distinct CDR3 sequences, roughly 22% seen once. Sequences were obtained from CD8+ T cells from PBMCs. These TCRs come from a human donor in good health (CMV status not recorded). Some clones in this sample may be carry-over from other donors' samples. CDR3s include the opening cysteine and the closing phenylalanine or tryptophan. Each record gives: clone size, V gene, J gene, D gene, CDR3 protein, CDR3 DNA. D genes are given only for firm matches. Some rows mark clone size as missing; the rest say once, few, many or name a class of expanded clone.

abundance: few
v_gene: TRBV5-8
j_gene: TRBJ1-2
d_gene: TRBD1
CDR3aa: CASSLVTGGMNGYTF
CDR3nt: TGTGCCAGCAGCTTGGTCACAGGGGGCATGAATGGCTACACCTTC

abundance: few
v_gene: TRBV2
j_gene: TRBJ1-6
d_gene: TRBD1
CDR3aa: CASSEDRGIESPLHF
CDR3nt: TGTGCCAGCAGTGAGGACAGGGGAATAGAATCACCCCTCCACTTT

abundance: few
v_gene: TRBV7-9
j_gene: TRBJ2-1
d_gene: -
CDR3aa: CASSLWGDEQFF
CDR3nt: TGTGCCAGCAGCTTGTGGGGAGATGAGCAGTTCTTC

abundance: few
v_gene: TRBV7-9
j_gene: TRBJ2-1
d_gene: TRBD1
CDR3aa: CASSLIPQGEFF
CDR3nt: TGTGCCAGCAGCTTAATCCCACAGGGGGAGTTCTTC

abundance: many
v_gene: TRBV7-8
j_gene: TRBJ1-5
d_gene: -
CDR3aa: CASSLLSGGAQPQHF
CDR3nt: TGTGCCAGCAGCCTCCTGAGCGGTGGGGCTCAGCCCCAGCATTTT

abundance: -
v_gene: TRBV25-1
j_gene: TRBJ2-5
d_gene: -
CDR3aa: CASSDHGQQETQYF
CDR3nt: TGTGCCAGCAGTGACCATGGACAGCAAGAGACCCAGTACTTC

abundance: many
v_gene: TRBV28
j_gene: TRBJ1-4
d_gene: -
CDR3aa: CASSLRTTNEKLFF
CDR3nt: TGTGCCAGCAGTTTAAGGACAACTAATGAAAAACTGTTTTTT

abundance: many
v_gene: TRBV7-8
j_gene: TRBJ1-1
d_gene: -
CDR3aa: CASSLDGQATEAFF
CDR3nt: TGTGCCAGCAGCTTAGACGGGCAGGCCACTGAAGCTTTCTTT

abundance: -
v_gene: TRBV5-6
j_gene: TRBJ2-5
d_gene: TRBD1
CDR3aa: CASSPGGQGAETQYF
CDR3nt: TGTGCCAGCAGCCCGGGGGGACAGGGGGCGGAGACCCAGTACTTC

abundance: few
v_gene: TRBV4-1
j_gene: TRBJ1-1
d_gene: -
CDR3aa: CASSTRDGANTEAFF
CDR3nt: TGCGCCAGCAGCACAAGGGACGGGGCGAACACTGAAGCTTTCTTT

abundance: few
v_gene: TRBV13
j_gene: TRBJ2-3
d_gene: -
CDR3aa: CASSPGARDTQYF
CDR3nt: TGTGCCAGCAGCCCAGGCGCGAGAGATACGCAGTATTTT

abundance: -
v_gene: TRBV7-9
j_gene: TRBJ1-6
d_gene: -
CDR3aa: CASSLPGQTTFNSPLHF
CDR3nt: TGTGCCAGCAGCTTACCGGGACAAACGACTTTTAATTCACCCCTCCACTTT

abundance: -
v_gene: TRBV28
j_gene: TRBJ1-1
d_gene: TRBD1
CDR3aa: CASSFGTGNKAFF
CDR3nt: TGTGCCAGCAGTTTCGGGACAGGGAATAAAGCTTTCTTT

abundance: many
v_gene: TRBV7-2
j_gene: TRBJ2-7
d_gene: -
CDR3aa: CASSLVSRALWVEQYF
CDR3nt: TGTGCCAGCAGCTTAGTCTCCAGGGCATTATGGGTCGAGCAGTACTTC

abundance: -
v_gene: TRBV2
j_gene: TRBJ2-4
d_gene: TRBD2
CDR3aa: CASSDPTSPTPKNIQYF
CDR3nt: TGTGCCAGCAGTGACCCGACTAGCCCTACCCCTAAAAACATTCAGTACTTC

abundance: -
v_gene: TRBV5-6
j_gene: TRBJ1-5
d_gene: -
CDR3aa: CASSLGGGRNQPQHF
CDR3nt: TGTGCCAGCAGCCTCGGCGGGGGTCGAAATCAGCCCCAGCATTTT

abundance: -
v_gene: TRBV20-1
j_gene: TRBJ2-3
d_gene: TRBD2
CDR3aa: CSVATSGDLMSQYF
CDR3nt: TGCAGTGTCGCGACTAGCGGAGATCTGATGTCGCAGTATTTT

abundance: many
v_gene: TRBV7-8
j_gene: TRBJ1-4
d_gene: TRBD1
CDR3aa: CASSTPRDSHPNEKLFF
CDR3nt: TGTGCCAGCAGCACCCCCCGGGACAGCCACCCTAATGAAAAACTGTTTTTT

abundance: -
v_gene: TRBV4-1
j_gene: TRBJ2-2
d_gene: -
CDR3aa: CASSPRRQAGELFF
CDR3nt: TGCGCCAGCAGCCCTAGGAGGCAGGCCGGGGAGCTGTTTTTT

abundance: -
v_gene: TRBV5-1
j_gene: TRBJ2-7
d_gene: -
CDR3aa: CASSLGESF
CDR3nt: TGCGCCAGCAGCTTGGGCGAGTCTTTC

abundance: many
v_gene: TRBV7-6
j_gene: TRBJ1-1
d_gene: TRBD1
CDR3aa: CASSSRQGVNTEAFF
CDR3nt: TGTGCCAGCAGCTCCCGACAGGGGGTGAACACTGAAGCTTTCTTT

abundance: few
v_gene: TRBV7-9
j_gene: TRBJ2-7
d_gene: -
CDR3aa: CASSLEGSLYEQYF
CDR3nt: TGTGCCAGCAGCTTAGAAGGATCTCTCTACGAGCAGTACTTC

abundance: -
v_gene: TRBV20-1
j_gene: TRBJ2-2
d_gene: -
CDR3aa: CSARDGTGELFF
CDR3nt: TGCAGTGCTAGAGATGGCACCGGGGAGCTGTTTTTT

abundance: few
v_gene: TRBV7-6
j_gene: TRBJ1-4
d_gene: TRBD1
CDR3aa: CASGRTGPNEKLFF
CDR3nt: TGTGCCAGCGGAAGGACAGGGCCTAATGAAAAACTGTTTTTT

abundance: few
v_gene: TRBV14
j_gene: TRBJ2-5
d_gene: -
CDR3aa: CASSPWRGEETQYF
CDR3nt: TGTGCCAGCAGTCCGTGGCGGGGAGAGGAGACCCAGTACTTC

abundance: -
v_gene: TRBV6-2/TRBV6-3
j_gene: TRBJ2-5
d_gene: -
CDR3aa: CASSSHTSLPGKGETQYF
CDR3nt: TGTGCCAGCAGTTCCCACACCTCCTTGCCCGGGAAAGGAGAGACCCAGTACTTC

abundance: many
v_gene: TRBV28
j_gene: TRBJ2-7
d_gene: -
CDR3aa: CASSSPWADVYEQYF
CDR3nt: TGTGCCAGCAGCTCTCCGTGGGCAGATGTTTACGAGCAGTACTTC

abundance: -
v_gene: TRBV11-2
j_gene: TRBJ1-2
d_gene: -
CDR3aa: CASSLPGGTLYGYTF
CDR3nt: TGTGCCAGCAGCCTTCCCGGGGGAACCCTTTATGGCTACACCTTC

abundance: -
v_gene: TRBV5-6
j_gene: TRBJ1-3
d_gene: -
CDR3aa: CASSLAGVRGNTIYF
CDR3nt: TGTGCCAGCAGCTTGGCTGGGGTCCGCGGAAACACCATATATTTT

abundance: many
v_gene: TRBV6-2/TRBV6-3
j_gene: TRBJ1-5
d_gene: -
CDR3aa: CASSPEGASNQPQHF
CDR3nt: TGTGCCAGCAGCCCGGAAGGGGCGAGCAATCAGCCCCAGCATTTT

abundance: -
v_gene: TRBV7-4
j_gene: TRBJ1-1
d_gene: -
CDR3aa: CASSSKGTEAFF
CDR3nt: TGTGCCAGCAGCTCCAAGGGCACTGAAGCTTTCTTT

abundance: -
v_gene: TRBV12-3/TRBV12-4
j_gene: TRBJ1-1
d_gene: TRBD1
CDR3aa: CASSTGGSGTEAFF
CDR3nt: TGTGCCAGCAGTACAGGGGGGTCGGGCACTGAAGCTTTCTTT

abundance: -
v_gene: TRBV20-1
j_gene: TRBJ2-1
d_gene: -
CDR3aa: CSARTSSRGHEQFF
CDR3nt: TGCAGTGCTAGGACAAGCTCCCGCGGCCATGAGCAGTTCTTC

abundance: few
v_gene: TRBV6-2/TRBV6-3
j_gene: TRBJ1-1
d_gene: -
CDR3aa: CASSSLGPGTEAFF
CDR3nt: TGTGCCAGCAGTTCGCTGGGACCCGGCACTGAAGCTTTCTTT

abundance: many
v_gene: TRBV7-9
j_gene: TRBJ2-7
d_gene: -
CDR3aa: CASSLGSTYEQYF
CDR3nt: TGTGCCAGCAGCTTAGGCAGTACCTACGAGCAGTACTTC

abundance: few
v_gene: TRBV7-9
j_gene: TRBJ1-1
d_gene: TRBD1
CDR3aa: CASWDRGNTEAFF
CDR3nt: TGTGCCAGCTGGGACAGGGGAAACACTGAAGCTTTCTTT

abundance: -
v_gene: TRBV5-4
j_gene: TRBJ2-7
d_gene: TRBD1
CDR3aa: CASSQAGTGDYEQYF
CDR3nt: TGTGCCAGCAGCCAGGCGGGGACAGGAGACTACGAGCAGTACTTC

abundance: -
v_gene: TRBV28
j_gene: TRBJ2-7
d_gene: TRBD1
CDR3aa: CASSLFLEQGTSFELYF
CDR3nt: TGTGCCAGCAGTTTATTTCTCGAACAGGGGACCTCGTTTGAGCTGTACTTC

abundance: -
v_gene: TRBV12-3/TRBV12-4
j_gene: TRBJ2-1
d_gene: -
CDR3aa: CASRPGGADNEQFF
CDR3nt: TGTGCCAGCAGGCCGGGCGGGGCCGATAATGAGCAGTTCTTC

abundance: many
v_gene: TRBV29-1
j_gene: TRBJ1-2
d_gene: -
CDR3aa: CSVEDYGGLNYGYTF
CDR3nt: TGCAGCGTTGAAGATTATGGGGGCCTTAACTATGGCTACACCTTC

abundance: few
v_gene: TRBV4-2
j_gene: TRBJ1-5
d_gene: -
CDR3aa: CASSQEAGSNQPQHF
CDR3nt: TGTGCCAGCAGCCAAGAGGCAGGTAGCAATCAGCCCCAGCATTTT

abundance: few
v_gene: TRBV13
j_gene: TRBJ1-4
d_gene: -
CDR3aa: CASSLGLQGATNEKLFF
CDR3nt: TGTGCCAGCAGCTTAGGCCTGCAGGGAGCAACTAATGAAAAACTGTTTTTT

abundance: many
v_gene: TRBV12-3/TRBV12-4
j_gene: TRBJ1-1
d_gene: -
CDR3aa: CASSLGTIEAFF
CDR3nt: TGTGCCAGCAGTTTAGGGACAATTGAAGCTTTCTTT